This T cell receptor beta chain was recorded in a study of blood T cell repertoires in COVID-19. Background on the study: COVID-19 samples collected from the United States, Italy and Spain covered acute and convalescent phases. Nucleic acid was either cDNA or gDNA, and it came from T cells, B-cell-depleted T cells, or PBMCs.

V lost 0 bases, J lost 0 bases, and 6 bases lay in between. The CDR3 length is 15 residues. Per the germline V gene, CDR1 is SGHTA and CDR2 is FQGNSA. Original analysis: The authors estimated nucleated cell counts from reference gene primer amplification. The repertoire was sequenced with immunoSEQ multiplex PCR; TCRdb's copy has only in-frame clones and lacks some. That table furnishes V, J and clone size, whereas the DNA furnished D and trimming. The sample includes roughly 30,000 clones, 65% to 90% of them seen just once. Sequences were obtained from peripheral blood. The TCR sequence derives from a man in his fifties or sixties with active COVID-19. This chain joins TRBV7-2 and TRBJ2-1; D remains unclear. This chain's CDR3 is CASSLAYRSYNEQFF. The CDR3, as DNA: TGTGCCAGCAGCTTAGCGTATCGCTCCTACAATGAGCAGTTCTTC.